This passage covers 3 T cell receptor beta chains from one sample sequenced in a study of blood T cell repertoires in COVID-19. Here immunoSEQ multiplex PCR was the method, and the copy in TCRdb shows in-frame clones only, minus some. The table includes 45,000 to 70,000 clones, 80% to 85% detected once. The sample consisted of peripheral blood. These receptors all stem from a woman of 80 years or more with active or convalescent COVID-19.

The chain employs TRBV2 and TRBJ1-1; D perhaps matches TRBD1 (6 bases). Per the germline V gene, CDR1 is SNHLY and CDR2 is FYNNEI. V lost 4 bases and J 1 base, leaving 7 bases between the germline ends. This CDR3 spans 13 amino acids. In DNA form, the CDR3 reads TGTGCCAGCAGTGGGGGGCGGAACACTGAAGCTTTCTTT. This codes for CASSGGRNTEAFF. The complete variable domain, with remaining parts taken from reference TRBV2 and TRBJ1-1, reads EPEVTQTPSHQVTQMGQEVILRCVPISNHLYFYWYRQILGQKVEFLVSFYNNEISEKSEIFDDQFSVERPDGSNFTLKIRSTKLEDSAMYFCASSGGRNTEAFFGQGTRLTVV.

The chain employs TRBV28 and TRBJ2-1; weak D call: TRBD1 (6 bases). Trimming shortened V by 8 bases and J by 8 bases, and 16 bases separated the two germline ends. Germline values: CDR1 MDHEN, CDR2 SYDVKM. The CDR3 is 13 residues long. This CDR3 reads CASSQNRAHEQFF. The CDR3 coding sequence is TGTGCCAGCTCCCAAAACAGGGCCCATGAGCAGTTCTTC.

V usage is TRBV19 and J usage is TRBJ1-5; the D is unclear. Germline-derived CDR1 and CDR2 are LNHDA and SQIVND (reference sequence). The CDR3 has 14 amino acids. V was shortened by 0 bases and J by 2 bases, with 5 bases between the two germline ends. The CDR3 nucleotides read TGTGCCAGTAGTATAGATTTAGGCAATCAGCCCCAGCATTTT. It specifies CASSIDLGNQPQHF.